This T cell receptor (beta chain) appears in the sequencing data of a study of lymphopenia after photon versus proton radiotherapy. Study conclusions and caveats: Relative stability marked proton patients; photon patients lost diversity and naive cells.

TCRdb keeps only in-frame clones here, not all; method: immunoSEQ multiplex PCR. This sample has fewer than 40,000 clones, with approximately 95% found just once. Trimming took 0 bases from V and 11 from J; bases not matched to a gene: 3. This CDR3 is 12 amino acids long. Germline CDR1 reads SGHVS; CDR2 reads FNYEAQ. A remark on this clone: Its target is not known.

The source of this sequence is a woman in her forties or fifties with cholangiocarcinoma. The chain couples TRBV7-6 to TRBJ1-1, with 7 bases that match TRBD1. Sequences were derived from peripheral blood, sampled from a patient treated with photon-based radiotherapy. Here the CDR3 reads CASSLAGGGAFF. DNA of the CDR3: TGTGCCAGCAGCTTAGCAGGGGGCGGGGCTTTCTTT.